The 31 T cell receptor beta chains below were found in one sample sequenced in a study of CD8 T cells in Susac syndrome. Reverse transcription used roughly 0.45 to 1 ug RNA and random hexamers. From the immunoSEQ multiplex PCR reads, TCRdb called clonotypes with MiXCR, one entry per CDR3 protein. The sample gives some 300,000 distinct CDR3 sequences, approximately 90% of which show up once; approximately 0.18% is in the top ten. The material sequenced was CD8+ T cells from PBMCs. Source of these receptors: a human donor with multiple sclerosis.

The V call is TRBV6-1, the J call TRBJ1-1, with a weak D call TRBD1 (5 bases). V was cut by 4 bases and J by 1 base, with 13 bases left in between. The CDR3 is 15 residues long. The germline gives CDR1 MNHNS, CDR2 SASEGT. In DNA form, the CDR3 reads TGTGCCAGCAGTGCGTGGGGCTGGGGGAACACTGAAGCTTTCTTT. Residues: CASSAWGWGNTEAFF.

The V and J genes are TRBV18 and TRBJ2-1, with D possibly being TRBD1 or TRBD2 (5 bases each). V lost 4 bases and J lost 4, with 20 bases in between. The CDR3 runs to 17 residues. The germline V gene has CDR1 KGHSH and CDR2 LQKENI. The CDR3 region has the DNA TGTGCCAGCTCACGCGAGACGGCTGGGACCGTTTACAATGAGCAGTTCTTC. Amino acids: CASSRETAGTVYNEQFF. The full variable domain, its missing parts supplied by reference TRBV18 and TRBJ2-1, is NAGVMQNPRHLVRRRGQEARLRCSPMKGHSHVYWYRQLPEEGLKFMVYLQKENIIDESGMPKERFSAEFPKEGPSILRIQQVVRGDSAAYFCASSRETAGTVYNEQFFGPGTRLTVL.

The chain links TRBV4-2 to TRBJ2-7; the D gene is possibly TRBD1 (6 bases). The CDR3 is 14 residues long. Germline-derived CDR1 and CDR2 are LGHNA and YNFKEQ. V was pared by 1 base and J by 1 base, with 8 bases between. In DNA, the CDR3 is TGTGCCAGCAGCCAAGGAGGACAGTCCTACGAGCAGTACTTC. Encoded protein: CASSQGGQSYEQYF.

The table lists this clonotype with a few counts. CDR3 amino acids: CASRPEGSTGELFF. CDR3 nucleotides: TGTGCCAGCAGGCCGGAGGGCTCCACCGGGGAGCTGTTTTTT. The rearrangement uses TRBV12-3 or TRBV12-4 and TRBJ2-2, with D possibly being TRBD2 (6 bases). V lost 6 bases and J 4 bases, leaving 12 bases between the germline ends. CDR3 size: 14 residues.

CDR3 region: CAIRMSSYNEQFF. In DNA, the CDR3 is TGTGCCATCAGGATGAGCTCCTACAATGAGCAGTTCTTC. This chain links TRBV10-3 with TRBJ2-1; no firm D call. Germline lookup yields CDR1 ENHRY and CDR2 SYGVKD. The V gene lost 6 bases and the J gene lost 0 bases, with 6 bases spanning the gap. CDR3 length equals 13 residues.

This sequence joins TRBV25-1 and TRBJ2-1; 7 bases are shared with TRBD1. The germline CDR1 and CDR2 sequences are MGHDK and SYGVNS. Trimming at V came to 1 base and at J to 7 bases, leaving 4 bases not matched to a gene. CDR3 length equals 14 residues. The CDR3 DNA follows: TGTGCCAGCAGTGAATCTTTACAGGGGAATGAGCAGTTCTTC. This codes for CASSESLQGNEQFF. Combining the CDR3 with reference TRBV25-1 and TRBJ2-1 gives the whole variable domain EADIYQTPRYLVIGTGKKITLECSQTMGHDKMYWYQQDPGMELHLIHYSYGVNSTEKGDLSSESTVSRIRTEHFPLTLESARPSHTSQYLCASSESLQGNEQFFGPGTRLTVL.

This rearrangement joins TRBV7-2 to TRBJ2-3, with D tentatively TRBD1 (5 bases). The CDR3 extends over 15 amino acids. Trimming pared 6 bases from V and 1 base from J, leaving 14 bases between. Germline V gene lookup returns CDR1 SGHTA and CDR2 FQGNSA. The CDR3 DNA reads TGTGCCAGCAGGCGCAGGATCAGGGGCACAGATACGCAGTATTTT. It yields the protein CASRRRIRGTDTQYF. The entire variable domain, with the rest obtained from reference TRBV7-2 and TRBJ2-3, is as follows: GAGVSQSPSNKVTEKGKDVELRCDPISGHTALYWYRQSLGQGLEFLIYFQGNSAPDKSGLPSDRFSAERTGGSVSTLTIQRTQQEDSAVYLCASRRRIRGTDTQYFGPGTRLTVL.

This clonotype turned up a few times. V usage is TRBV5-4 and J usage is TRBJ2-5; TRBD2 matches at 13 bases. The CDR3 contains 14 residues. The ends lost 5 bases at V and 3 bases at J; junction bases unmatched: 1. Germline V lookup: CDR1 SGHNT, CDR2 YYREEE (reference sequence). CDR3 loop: CASRGTSGEETQYF. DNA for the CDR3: TGTGCCAGCAGGGGGACTAGCGGGGAAGAGACCCAGTACTTC.

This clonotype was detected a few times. CDR3 in amino acids: CASRLSNTGELFF. Written as DNA, the CDR3 is TGTGCCAGCAGACTCTCGAACACCGGGGAGCTGTTTTTT. This sequence joins TRBV27 and TRBJ2-2; D is unresolved. CDR1 and CDR2 (germline): MNHEY, SMNVEV (reference sequence). The V and J ends lost 6 bases and 0 bases respectively, with 5 bases between them. The CDR3 consists of 13 residues.

The CDR3 here is CAWSVYRVYEQYF. Here the CDR3 DNA reads TGTGCCTGGAGTGTCTACAGGGTCTACGAGCAGTACTTC. The chain employs TRBV30 and TRBJ2-7; TRBD1 is a possible D gene (6 bases). The V gene's germline CDR1 is GTSNPN and CDR2 SVGIG (reference sequence). The CDR3 loop spans 13 amino acids. The V gene lost 0 bases and the J gene lost 3 bases, with 9 bases spanning the gap.

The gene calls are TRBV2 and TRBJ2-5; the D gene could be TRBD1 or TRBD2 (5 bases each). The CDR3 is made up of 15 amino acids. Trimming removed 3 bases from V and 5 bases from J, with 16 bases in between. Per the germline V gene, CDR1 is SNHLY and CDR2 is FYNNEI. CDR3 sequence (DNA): TGTGCCAGCAGTGATTTAACCGGGTGGGGGGAGACCCAGTACTTC. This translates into CASSDLTGWGETQYF.

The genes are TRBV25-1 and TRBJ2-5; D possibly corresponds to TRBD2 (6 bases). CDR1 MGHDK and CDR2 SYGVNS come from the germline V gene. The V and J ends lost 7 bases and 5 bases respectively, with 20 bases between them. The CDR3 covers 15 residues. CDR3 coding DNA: TGTGCCAGCACCAGCCCGAAGGGAGCGGGCGAGACCCAGTACTTC. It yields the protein CASTSPKGAGETQYF.

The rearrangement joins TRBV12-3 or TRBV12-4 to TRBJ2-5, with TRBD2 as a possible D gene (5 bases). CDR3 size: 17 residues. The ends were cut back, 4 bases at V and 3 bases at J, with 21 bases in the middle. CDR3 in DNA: TGTGCCAGCAGTTCTTGGGCTGGCGGGCGTTTAGAAGAGACCCAGTACTTC. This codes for CASSSWAGGRLEETQYF.

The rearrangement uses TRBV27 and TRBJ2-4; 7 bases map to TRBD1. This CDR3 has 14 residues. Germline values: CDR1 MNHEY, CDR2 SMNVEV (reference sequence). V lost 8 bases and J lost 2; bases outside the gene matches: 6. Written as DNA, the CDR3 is TGTGCCAGCTCCCTGACAGGGCCCAAAAACATTCAGTACTTC. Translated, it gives CASSLTGPKNIQYF.

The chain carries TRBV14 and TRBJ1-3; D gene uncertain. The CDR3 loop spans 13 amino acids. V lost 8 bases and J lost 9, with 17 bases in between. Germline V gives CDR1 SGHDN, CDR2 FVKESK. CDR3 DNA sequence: TGTGCCAGCCAGCCCGAGCCTGTCGGCACCATATATTTT. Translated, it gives CASQPEPVGTIYF.

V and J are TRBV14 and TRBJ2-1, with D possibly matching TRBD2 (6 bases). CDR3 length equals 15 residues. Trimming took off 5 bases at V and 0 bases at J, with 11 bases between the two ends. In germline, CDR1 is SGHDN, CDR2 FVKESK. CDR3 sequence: CASSGTLNSYNEQFF. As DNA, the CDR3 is TGTGCCAGCAGCGGGACTCTCAACTCCTACAATGAGCAGTTCTTC.

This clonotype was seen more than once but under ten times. CDR3 nucleotide sequence: TGTGCCACTGGAAGCACCTACGAGCAGTACTTC. Amino acid sequence: CATGSTYEQYF. V and J are TRBV4-2 and TRBJ2-7, with no clear D. V lost 10 bases and J lost 2, with 9 bases in between. CDR1 and CDR2 from the germline V gene are LGHNA and YNFKEQ. The CDR3 loop spans 11 amino acids.

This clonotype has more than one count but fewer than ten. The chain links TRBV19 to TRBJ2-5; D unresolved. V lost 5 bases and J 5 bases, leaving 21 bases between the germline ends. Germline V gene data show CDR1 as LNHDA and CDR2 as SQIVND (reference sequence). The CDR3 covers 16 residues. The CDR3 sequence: CASSPPLGTLQETQYF. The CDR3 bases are TGTGCCAGTAGTCCACCCCTAGGCACCCTCCAGGAGACCCAGTACTTC.

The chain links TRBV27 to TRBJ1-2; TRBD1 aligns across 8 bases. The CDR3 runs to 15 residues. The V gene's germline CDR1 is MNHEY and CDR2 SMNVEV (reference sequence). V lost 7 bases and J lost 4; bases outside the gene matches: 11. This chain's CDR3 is CASKAGTGFVYGYTF. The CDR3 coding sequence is TGTGCCAGCAAAGCCGGGACAGGCTTTGTCTATGGCTACACCTTC.

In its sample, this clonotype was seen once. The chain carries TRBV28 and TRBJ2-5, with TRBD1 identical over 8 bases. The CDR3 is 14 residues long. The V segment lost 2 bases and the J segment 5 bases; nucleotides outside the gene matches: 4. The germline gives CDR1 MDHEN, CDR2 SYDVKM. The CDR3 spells CASSLPTGDETQYF. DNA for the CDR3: TGTGCCAGCAGTTTACCGACAGGGGACGAGACCCAGTACTTC.

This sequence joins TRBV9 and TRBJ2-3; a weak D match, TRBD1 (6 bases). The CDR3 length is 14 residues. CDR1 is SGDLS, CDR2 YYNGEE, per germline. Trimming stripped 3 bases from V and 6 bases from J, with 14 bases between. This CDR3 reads CASSGSGAGDTQYF. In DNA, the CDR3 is TGTGCCAGCAGCGGGTCAGGGGCTGGGGATACGCAGTATTTT.

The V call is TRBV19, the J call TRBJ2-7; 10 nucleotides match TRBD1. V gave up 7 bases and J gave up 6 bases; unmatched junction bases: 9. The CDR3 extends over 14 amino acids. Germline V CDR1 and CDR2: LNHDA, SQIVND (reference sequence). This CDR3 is CASTPRTGGGEQYF. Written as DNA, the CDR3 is TGTGCCAGTACCCCCCGGACAGGGGGAGGCGAGCAGTACTTC.

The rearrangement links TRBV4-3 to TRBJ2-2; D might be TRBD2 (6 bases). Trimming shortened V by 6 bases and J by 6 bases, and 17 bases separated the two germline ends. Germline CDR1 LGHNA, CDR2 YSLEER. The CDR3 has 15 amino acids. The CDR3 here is CASRRAASGAGELFF. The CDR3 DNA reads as TGCGCCAGCAGAAGGGCAGCTTCGGGGGCCGGGGAGCTGTTTTTT.

CDR3 loop: CASSQDSGFSEKLFF. CDR3 sequence (DNA): TGCGCCAGCAGCCAAGATAGCGGGTTTAGTGAAAAACTGTTTTTT. The V call is TRBV4-3, the J call TRBJ1-4, with D unresolved. Germline CDR1 is LGHNA and CDR2 is YSLEER. The CDR3 extends over 15 amino acids. Trimming took 0 bases from V and 7 from J, leaving 12 bases between them.

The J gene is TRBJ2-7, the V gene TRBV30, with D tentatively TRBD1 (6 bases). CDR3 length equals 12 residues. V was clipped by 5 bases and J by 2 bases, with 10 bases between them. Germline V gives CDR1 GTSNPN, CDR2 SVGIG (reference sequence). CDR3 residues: CAWGQGPYEQYF. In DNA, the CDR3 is TGTGCCTGGGGGCAGGGGCCCTACGAGCAGTACTTC.

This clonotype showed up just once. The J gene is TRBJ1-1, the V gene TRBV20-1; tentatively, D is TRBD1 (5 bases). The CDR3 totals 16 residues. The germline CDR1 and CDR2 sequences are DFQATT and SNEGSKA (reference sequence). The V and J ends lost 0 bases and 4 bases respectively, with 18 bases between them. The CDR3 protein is CSARDPGDVWSTEAFF. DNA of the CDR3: TGCAGTGCTAGAGATCCCGGGGACGTGTGGAGCACTGAAGCTTTCTTT.

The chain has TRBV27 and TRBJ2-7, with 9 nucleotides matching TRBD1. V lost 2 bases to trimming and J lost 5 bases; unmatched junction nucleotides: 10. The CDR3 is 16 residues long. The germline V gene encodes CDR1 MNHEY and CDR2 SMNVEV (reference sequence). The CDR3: CASSLGGGTGKNEQYF. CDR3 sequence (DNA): TGTGCCAGCAGTTTAGGGGGGGGGACAGGGAAAAACGAGCAGTACTTC.

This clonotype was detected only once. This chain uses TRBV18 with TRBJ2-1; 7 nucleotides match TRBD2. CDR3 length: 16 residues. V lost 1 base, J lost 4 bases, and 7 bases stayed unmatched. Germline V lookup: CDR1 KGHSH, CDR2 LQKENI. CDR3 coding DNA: TGTGCCAGCTCACCACTGGGAGGACTAGATTACAATGAGCAGTTCTTC. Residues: CASSPLGGLDYNEQFF.

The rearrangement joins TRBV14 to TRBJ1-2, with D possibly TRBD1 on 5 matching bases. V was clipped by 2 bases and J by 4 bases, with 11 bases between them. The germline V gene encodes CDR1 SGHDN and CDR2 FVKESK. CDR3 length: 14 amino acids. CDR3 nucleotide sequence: TGTGCCAGCAGCCAACAGGGATGGGTCTATGGCTACACCTTC. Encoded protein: CASSQQGWVYGYTF.

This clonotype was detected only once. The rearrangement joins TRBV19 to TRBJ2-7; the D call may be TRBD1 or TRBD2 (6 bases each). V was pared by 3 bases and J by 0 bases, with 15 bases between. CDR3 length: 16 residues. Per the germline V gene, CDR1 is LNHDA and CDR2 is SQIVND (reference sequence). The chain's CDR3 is CASSMFGGDISYEQYF. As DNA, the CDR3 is TGTGCCAGTAGTATGTTTGGCGGGGACATCTCCTACGAGCAGTACTTC.

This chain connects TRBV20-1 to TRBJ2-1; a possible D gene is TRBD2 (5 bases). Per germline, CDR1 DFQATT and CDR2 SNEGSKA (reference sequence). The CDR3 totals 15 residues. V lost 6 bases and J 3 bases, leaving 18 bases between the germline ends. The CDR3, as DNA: TGCAGTGCCCCTTCAAGGGCGGGTAACTACAATGAGCAGTTCTTC. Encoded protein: CSAPSRAGNYNEQFF.